Below, 13 T cell receptor beta chains from the same sample are listed, as sequenced in a study of T cell responses to AZD1222 COVID-19 vaccine. TCRdb's copy holds only in-frame clones and misses some; the assay was immunoSEQ multiplex PCR. The sample has 75,000 to 95,000 clones, roughly 90% seen once. Sequencing was performed on peripheral blood, taken 28 days after the second AZD1222 dose. These receptors came from an adult who received the AZD1222 COVID-19 vaccine.

The chain links TRBV29-1 to TRBJ2-5, with D tentatively TRBD2 (7 bases). Germline assignment: CDR1 SQVTM and CDR2 ANQGSEA. The CDR3 extends over 13 amino acids. Trimming removed 3 bases from V and 5 bases from J, with 13 bases in between. For the CDR3, the DNA is TGCAGCGTTGAGGGGGGGACATTTGAGACCCAGTACTTC. It yields the protein CSVEGGTFETQYF. The full variable domain, rest sourced from reference TRBV29-1 and TRBJ2-5, is SAVISQKPSRDICQRGTSLTIQCQVDSQVTMMFWYRQQPGQSLTLIATANQGSEATYESGFVIDKFPISRPNLTFSTLTVSNMSPEDSSIYLCSVEGGTFETQYFGPGTRLLVL.

The chain has TRBV7-9 and TRBJ2-1, with a possible D match to TRBD2 (5 bases). Trimming shortened V by 4 bases and J by 0 bases, and 10 bases separated the two germline ends. Germline-derived CDR1 and CDR2 are SEHNR and FQNEAQ (reference sequence). This CDR3 spans 15 amino acids. CDR3 sequence reads: CASSWMGSSYNEQFF. DNA of the CDR3: TGTGCCAGCAGCTGGATGGGGAGCTCCTACAATGAGCAGTTCTTC.

This clone was seen more than once but under ten times. The V and J genes are TRBV14 and TRBJ1-1; no clear D gene. The V gene lost 2 bases and the J gene lost 0 bases, with 19 bases spanning the gap. The V gene's germline CDR1 is SGHDN and CDR2 FVKESK. This CDR3 has 18 residues. The CDR3 nucleotides read TGTGCCAGCAGCCAATTTCTCTCGATTGGCCCCATGAACACTGAAGCTTTCTTT. This translates into CASSQFLSIGPMNTEAFF.

This clone was counted a few times. For the CDR3, the DNA is TGTGCCAGTCCCGTACCGGGGGCAGAAAGATACGAGCAGTACGTC. Its protein product is CASPVPGAERYEQYV. V usage is TRBV24-1 and J usage is TRBJ2-7; TRBD1 or TRBD2 may be the D gene (6 bases each). Trimming removed 11 bases from V and 4 bases from J, with 23 bases in between. The CDR3 spans 15 residues. The V gene's germline CDR1 is KGHDR and CDR2 SFDVKD.

The rearrangement joins TRBV6-2 or TRBV6-3 to TRBJ2-7; 12 positions agree with TRBD1. J lost 0 bases, V lost 2 bases, and 11 bases had no gene match. This CDR3 region has 19 residues. Germline CDR1 MNHEY, CDR2 SVGEGT. CDR3 loop: CASSYPEPGQGASSYEQYF. For the CDR3, the DNA is TGTGCCAGCAGTTACCCCGAGCCGGGACAGGGGGCGAGCTCCTACGAGCAGTACTTC.

CDR3 in amino acids: CASSIRQGLDYGYTF. CDR3 nucleotides: TGTGCCAGTAGTATACGTCAGGGGCTGGACTATGGCTACACCTTC. The chain is built from TRBV19 and TRBJ1-2, with D perhaps TRBD1 (6 bases). Germline CDR1 and CDR2: LNHDA and SQIVND (reference sequence). The CDR3 consists of 15 residues. V gave up 2 bases and J gave up 3 bases, with 13 bases separating them.

V usage is TRBV5-1 and J usage is TRBJ2-5, with 8 nucleotides matching TRBD2. Germline CDR1 is SGHRS and CDR2 is YFSETQ. J gave up 5 bases and V 6 bases, and 12 bases lay outside the gene matches. The CDR3 has 15 amino acids. The CDR3, as DNA: TGCGCCAGCACCGATGGCGCGGGGGGTGGTGAGACCCAGTACTTC. Translation gives CASTDGAGGGETQYF.

The V and J genes are TRBV7-9 and TRBJ2-5; D is uncertain. There are 13 residues in the CDR3. Germline V gene lookup returns CDR1 SEHNR and CDR2 FQNEAQ (reference sequence). Trimming took 3 bases from V and 0 from J, leaving 5 bases between them. CDR3 nucleotides: TGTGCCAGCAGCTTCGAGTACCAAGAGACCCAGTACTTC. Translation gives CASSFEYQETQYF. Supplemented by reference TRBV7-9 and TRBJ2-5, the full variable domain reads DTGVSQNPRHKITKRGQNVTFRCDPISEHNRLYWYRQTLGQGPEFLTYFQNEAQLEKSRLLSDRFSAERPKGSFSTLEIQRTEQGDSAMYLCASSFEYQETQYFGPGTRLLVL.

This chain joins TRBV4-1 and TRBJ2-5; D possibly corresponds to TRBD2 (6 bases). The CDR3 consists of 14 residues. Germline V lookup: CDR1 MGHRA, CDR2 YSYEKL. The germline V and J ends were trimmed by 3 bases and 5 bases, with 13 bases remaining between them. CDR3 DNA sequence: TGCGCCAGCAGCCACGGGGACGGAGGGGAGACCCAGTACTTC. Protein: CASSHGDGGETQYF.

This clone was detected only once. The V call is TRBV9, the J call TRBJ2-1, with TRBD2 matching 7 bases. Germline V gives CDR1 SGDLS, CDR2 YYNGEE. There are 15 residues in the CDR3. The V gene end was trimmed by 0 bases and the J gene end by 8 bases; junction bases not matched to a gene: 8. This chain's CDR3 is CASSVVSGGRDEQFF. As DNA, the CDR3 is TGTGCCAGCAGCGTAGTTTCGGGGGGTCGCGATGAGCAGTTCTTC.

The chain couples TRBV5-1 to TRBJ1-6, with 7 bases lining up with TRBD1. The germline CDR1 and CDR2 sequences are SGHRS and YFSETQ. V lost 4 bases to trimming and J lost 0 bases; unmatched junction nucleotides: 7. The CDR3 extends over 17 amino acids. In nucleotides, the CDR3 is TGCGCCAGCAGCCCGAGGACAGGCCTCTCCTATAATTCACCCCTCCACTTT. Amino acid sequence: CASSPRTGLSYNSPLHF. Together with reference TRBV5-1 and TRBJ1-6, the CDR3 gives the full variable domain: KAGVTQTPRYLIKTRGQQVTLSCSPISGHRSVSWYQQTPGQGLQFLFEYFSETQRNKGNFPGRFSGRQFSNSRSEMNVSTLELGDSALYLCASSPRTGLSYNSPLHFGNGTRLTVT.

The genes are TRBV11-2 and TRBJ2-7; 8 nucleotides line up with TRBD1. This CDR3 is 13 amino acids long. Germline CDR1 reads SGHAT; CDR2 reads FQNNGV. Trimming took 3 bases from V and 3 from J; bases not matched to a gene: 1. The CDR3 DNA sequence: TGTGCCAGCAGCTTCACAGGGGGCTACGAGCAGTACTTC. Residues: CASSFTGGYEQYF. Variable domain in full (rest from reference TRBV11-2 and TRBJ2-7): EAGVAQSPRYKIIEKRQSVAFWCNPISGHATLYWYQQILGQGPKLLIQFQNNGVVDDSQLPKDRFSAERLKGVDSTLKIQPAKLEDSAVYLCASSFTGGYEQYFGPGTRLTVT.

The chain joins TRBV25-1 to TRBJ2-2, with 11 bases aligning to TRBD1. The CDR3 runs to 16 residues. Germline V lookup: CDR1 MGHDK, CDR2 SYGVNS. Germline trimming cut 1 base from V and 4 bases from J; bases unmatched to any gene: 2. The CDR3 region is CASSESGTGGTGELFF. CDR3 DNA sequence: TGTGCCAGCAGTGAATCCGGGACAGGGGGCACCGGGGAGCTGTTTTTT.